This T cell receptor (beta chain) was recorded in a study of blood T cell repertoires in COVID-19. Looking at the study overall: There were acute and convalescent COVID-19 samples, and they came from the United States, Italy and Spain. T cells, B-cell-depleted T cells, or PBMCs provided the cDNA or gDNA that served as material.

Trimming cost V 5 bases and J 5 bases, with 18 bases left between them. CDR1 SGHAT and CDR2 FQNNGV come from the germline V gene. The CDR3 consists of 15 residues. Authors' analysis steps: It was from reference gene primer amplification that nucleated cell counts were estimated. Some clones are missing from TCRdb's copy, which holds only in-frame ones; the method was immunoSEQ multiplex PCR. V and J calls and clone size are copied from that table; D and trimming were computed from the DNA. This table holds fewer than 250,000 clones, about 88% found once. The TCR originated in a woman aged 60-75 years with acute or convalescent COVID-19. This chain connects TRBV11-2 to TRBJ2-5, with D possibly TRBD1 on 6 matching bases. The sample consisted of peripheral blood. CDR3 amino acids: CASSHRMGAFETQYF. DNA for the CDR3: TGTGCCAGCAGCCACCGTATGGGGGCCTTCGAGACCCAGTACTTC. The full variable domain, completed using reference TRBV11-2 and TRBJ2-5, is EAGVAQSPRYKIIEKRQSVAFWCNPISGHATLYWYQQILGQGPKLLIQFQNNGVVDDSQLPKDRFSAERLKGVDSTLKIQPAKLEDSAVYLCASSHRMGAFETQYFGPGTRLLVL.